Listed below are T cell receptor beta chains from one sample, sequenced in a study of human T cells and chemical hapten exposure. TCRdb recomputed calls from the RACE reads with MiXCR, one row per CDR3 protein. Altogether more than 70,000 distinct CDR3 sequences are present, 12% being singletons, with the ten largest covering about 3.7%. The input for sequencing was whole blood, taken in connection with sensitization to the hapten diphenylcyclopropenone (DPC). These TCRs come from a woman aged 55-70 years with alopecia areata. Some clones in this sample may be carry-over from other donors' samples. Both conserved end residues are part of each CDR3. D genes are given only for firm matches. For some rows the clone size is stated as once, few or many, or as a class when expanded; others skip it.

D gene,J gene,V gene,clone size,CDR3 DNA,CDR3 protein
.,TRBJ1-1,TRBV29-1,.,TGCAGCTCTGGGGGGGATACGATGCCCGCTGAAGCTTTCTTT,CSSGGDTMPAEAFF
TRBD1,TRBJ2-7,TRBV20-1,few,TGCAGTGCGCAAGCTACAGGGGTAGGGGAGCAGTACTTC,CSAQATGVGEQYF
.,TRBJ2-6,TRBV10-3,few,TGTGCCATCAGAGGCTCTGCGGGGGCCAACGTCCTGACTTTC,CAIRGSAGANVLTF
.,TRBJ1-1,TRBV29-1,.,TGCAGCGCTGGGGACCTGGGGAACACTGAAGCTTTCTTT,CSAGDLGNTEAFF
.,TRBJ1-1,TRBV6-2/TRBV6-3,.,TGTGCCAGCAGTTACCGCAGGGCGGTGGGGACTGAAGCTTTCTTT,CASSYRRAVGTEAFF
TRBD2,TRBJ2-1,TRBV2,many,TGTGCCAGCAGTCCCCCTGCTGGGACTAGGTCCTACAATGAGCAGTTCTTC,CASSPPAGTRSYNEQFF
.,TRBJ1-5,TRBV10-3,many,TGTGCCATCAGTGAGTCTCTGGGGGATCAGCCCCAGCATTTT,CAISESLGDQPQHF
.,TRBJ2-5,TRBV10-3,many,TGTGCCATCTCAGGGGAAGAAGAGACCCAGTACTTC,CAISGEEETQYF
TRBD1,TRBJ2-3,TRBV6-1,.,TGTGCCAGCAGCATAACAACCGGGGGACAGGGACCCACAGATACGCAGTATTTT,CASSITTGGQGPTDTQYF
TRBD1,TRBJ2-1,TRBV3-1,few,TGTGCCAGCAGCACGGGACAGAACAATGAGCAGTTCTTC,CASSTGQNNEQFF
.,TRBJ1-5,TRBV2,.,TGTGCCAGCAGTGAGGATGGGAGCAATCAGCCCCAGCATTTT,CASSEDGSNQPQHF
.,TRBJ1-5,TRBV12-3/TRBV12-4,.,TGTGCCAGCAGTTTAAGGGACACTAGACAGCATTTT,CASSLRDTRQHF
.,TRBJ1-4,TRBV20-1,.,TGCAGTGCTAGAGGGCCCATCAATGAAAAACTGTTTTTT,CSARGPINEKLFF
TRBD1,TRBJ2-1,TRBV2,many,TGTGCCAGCAGTCCTACGGACAGGGGTAGCGCTGGTGAGCAGTTCTTC,CASSPTDRGSAGEQFF